Shown below are 32 T cell receptor beta chains from a single sample sequenced in a study of control samples from healthy donors and cancer patients. Libraries were prepared by immunoSEQ multiplex PCR; TCRdb keeps only in-frame clonotypes and omits some of them. The sample lists roughly 130,000 clones, about nine tenths occurring once. Material: blood. These receptors were obtained from a woman under 40 in good health.

This sequence joins TRBV27 and TRBJ2-1; 8 positions match TRBD2. Trimming at V came to 3 bases and at J to 8 bases, leaving 9 bases not matched to a gene. The CDR3 extends over 15 amino acids. In germline, CDR1 is MNHEY, CDR2 SMNVEV (reference sequence). CDR3 DNA: TGTGCCAGCAGTTTGGCGAGCGGGAGATCCCATGAGCAGTTCTTC. Its translation: CASSLASGRSHEQFF.

V and J are TRBV5-1 and TRBJ2-1, with TRBD2 identical over 13 bases. Germline V gene data show CDR1 as SGHRS and CDR2 as YFSETQ. Losses at the gene ends were 4 bases for V and 3 bases for J; bases not matched to a gene: 7. The CDR3 length is 17 residues. CDR3 DNA sequence: TGCGCCAGCAGCCCATCCGGGACTAGCGGGAACTACAATGAGCAGTTCTTC. The encoded protein is CASSPSGTSGNYNEQFF.

This sequence joins TRBV30 and TRBJ2-7; a weak D match, TRBD1 (5 bases). The length of the CDR3 is 14 residues. The ends were cut back, 4 bases at V and 0 bases at J, with 13 bases in the middle. CDR1 and CDR2 (germline): GTSNPN, SVGIG (reference sequence). The CDR3 DNA follows: TGTGCCTGGACCTTTCACAGGACCTCCTACGAGCAGTACTTC. Protein product: CAWTFHRTSYEQYF.

The chain joins TRBV30 to TRBJ1-1; 7 bases agree with TRBD1. J lost 5 bases, V lost 0 bases, and 9 bases had no gene match. This CDR3 is 15 amino acids long. Germline CDR1 reads GTSNPN; CDR2 reads SVGIG (reference sequence). The CDR3 coding sequence is TGTGCCTGGAGTGTAAGGGCAGGGGGAGGGACTGAAGCTTTCTTT. It yields the protein CAWSVRAGGGTEAFF.

Worth noting for this clone: Other nucleotide sequences in the sample specify the same CDR3. The rearrangement joins TRBV5-1 to TRBJ2-1; D unclear. Germline values: CDR1 SGHRS, CDR2 YFSETQ. V was trimmed by 0 bases and J by 3 bases, leaving 10 bases between them. The CDR3 contains 15 residues. This CDR3 is CASSLEGGSYNEQFF. The CDR3, as DNA: TGCGCCAGCAGCTTGGAGGGCGGCAGCTACAATGAGCAGTTCTTC. Based on the CDR3 plus reference TRBV5-1 and TRBJ2-1, the full variable domain is KAGVTQTPRYLIKTRGQQVTLSCSPISGHRSVSWYQQTPGQGLQFLFEYFSETQRNKGNFPGRFSGRQFSNSRSEMNVSTLELGDSALYLCASSLEGGSYNEQFFGPGTRLTVL.

The table lists this clone with a count of one. The chain recombines TRBV7-2 with TRBJ1-2, with 7 nucleotides matching TRBD1. J was trimmed by 3 bases and V by 5 bases; bases with no gene match: 12. Per germline, CDR1 SGHTA and CDR2 FQGNSA. The CDR3 is 16 amino acids. CDR3 DNA: TGTGCCAGCAGCACCCGCCCGACAGGGATGGACTATGGCTACACCTTC. Its translation: CASSTRPTGMDYGYTF.

The rearrangement joins TRBV24-1 to TRBJ2-1, with D unresolved. V gave up 4 bases and J gave up 1 base, with 10 bases separating them. Germline CDR1 is KGHDR and CDR2 is SFDVKD. CDR3 size: 15 residues. CDR3 in amino acids: CATSDRLSSYNEQFF. The CDR3 DNA follows: TGTGCCACCAGTGACCGACTGTCTTCCTACAATGAGCAGTTCTTC.

The chain employs TRBV30 and TRBJ1-2; D gene ambiguous. Germline CDR1 is GTSNPN and CDR2 is SVGIG (reference sequence). This CDR3 has 12 residues. V lost 4 bases, J lost 4 bases, and 10 bases lay in between. This CDR3 is CAWMDSTYGYTF. Written as DNA, the CDR3 is TGTGCCTGGATGGACTCAACCTATGGCTACACCTTC.

This clone was seen just once. The rearrangement joins TRBV28 to TRBJ1-4; 7 nucleotides agree with TRBD1. J gave up 5 bases and V 2 bases, and 8 bases lay outside the gene matches. CDR3 length: 16 residues. CDR1 and CDR2 (germline): MDHEN, SYDVKM. This chain's CDR3 is CASSLGRTGGNEKLFF. The CDR3 DNA reads as TGTGCCAGCAGTTTAGGCCGGACAGGCGGGAATGAAAAACTGTTTTTT.

The gene calls are TRBV10-3 and TRBJ1-2; D gene unclear. CDR1 ENHRY and CDR2 SYGVKD come from the germline V gene. This CDR3 spans 14 amino acids. The V gene lost 0 bases and the J gene lost 2 bases, with 7 bases spanning the gap. CDR3 amino acids: CAISESAANYGYTF. CDR3 DNA: TGTGCCATCAGTGAGTCGGCGGCGAACTATGGCTACACCTTC.

The CDR3 here is CASSLRRERAYNEQFF. The CDR3 DNA is TGCGCCAGCAGCTTGAGGCGGGAGCGGGCCTACAATGAGCAGTTCTTC. The chain recombines TRBV5-1 with TRBJ2-1; 7 bases fit TRBD2. The germline V gene encodes CDR1 SGHRS and CDR2 YFSETQ. The CDR3 is 16 residues long. V lost 1 base to trimming and J lost 2 bases; unmatched junction nucleotides: 6.

The V and J genes are TRBV5-8 and TRBJ1-2; the match to TRBD1 covers 8 bases. V shed 4 bases and J 4 bases; nucleotides not matched to a gene: 6. Germline CDR1 and CDR2: SGHTS and YDEGEE. The CDR3 length is 14 residues. The CDR3 DNA is TGTGCCAGCAGCCGAGGACAGGGAGCCTATGGCTACACCTTC. Residues: CASSRGQGAYGYTF.

The V and J genes are TRBV10-3 and TRBJ2-6, with 12 nucleotides matching TRBD2. Germline-derived CDR1 and CDR2 are ENHRY and SYGVKD. There are 19 residues in the CDR3. Trimming at V came to 0 bases and at J to 3 bases, leaving 6 bases not matched to a gene. The CDR3 sequence: CAISESASGRAGGANVLTF. CDR3 DNA sequence: TGTGCCATCAGTGAGTCAGCTAGCGGGAGGGCCGGTGGGGCCAACGTCCTGACTTTC.

V usage is TRBV6-6 and J usage is TRBJ1-3; 7 bases match TRBD1. CDR1 and CDR2 (germline): MNHNY, SVGAGI (reference sequence). The CDR3 runs 18 residues. Losses at the gene ends were 5 bases for V and 0 bases for J; bases not matched to a gene: 13. The CDR3 coding sequence is TGTGCCAGCAGTCCCGAGGGACAGCTGAAGAGCTCTGGAAACACCATATATTTT. Translation: CASSPEGQLKSSGNTIYF.

The chain links TRBV2 to TRBJ1-2; 10 bases fit TRBD1. V was clipped by 6 bases and J by 4 bases; unmatched bases: 5. This CDR3 is 14 amino acids long. In germline, CDR1 is SNHLY, CDR2 FYNNEI. As DNA, the CDR3 is TGTGCCAGCAGGAGACAGGGGGCTGGCTATGGCTACACCTTC. This codes for CASRRQGAGYGYTF.

This sequence joins TRBV5-6 and TRBJ2-3, with 8 bases aligning to TRBD2. Germline V gene data show CDR1 as SGHDT and CDR2 as YYEEEE. CDR3 size: 15 residues. J was trimmed by 3 bases and V by 1 base; bases with no gene match: 4. The CDR3 DNA reads as TGTGCCAGCAGCTTGAATGGCGGGAGGACAGATACGCAGTATTTT. Translation gives CASSLNGGRTDTQYF. The variable domain in full, with the rest retrieved from reference TRBV5-6 and TRBJ2-3, is DAGVTQSPTHLIKTRGQQVTLRCSPKSGHDTVSWYQQALGQGPQFIFQYYEEEERQRGNFPDRFSGHQFPNYSSELNVNALLLGDSALYLCASSLNGGRTDTQYFGPGTRLTVL.

The chain is built from TRBV29-1 and TRBJ2-3, with a weak D call TRBD2 (6 bases). This CDR3 region has 14 residues. Germline lookup yields CDR1 SQVTM and CDR2 ANQGSEA. V gave up 6 bases and J gave up 1 base, with 14 bases separating them. The CDR3 loop reads CSVYGSSGTDTQYF. The CDR3 region has the DNA TGCAGCGTGTACGGGTCTAGCGGCACAGATACGCAGTATTTT.

This chain joins TRBV10-3 and TRBJ2-7; 9 bases match TRBD2. Trimming at V came to 2 bases and at J to 2 bases, leaving 4 bases not matched to a gene. The germline V gene has CDR1 ENHRY and CDR2 SYGVKD. This CDR3 has 15 amino acids. The CDR3 DNA follows: TGTGCCATCAGTGAGGTAGCGGGAGCCCCCTACGAGCAGTACTTC. It specifies CAISEVAGAPYEQYF.

This chain uses TRBV30 with TRBJ2-1, with 13 bases lining up with TRBD2. There are 16 residues in the CDR3. J gave up 0 bases and V 6 bases, and 5 bases lay outside the gene matches. In germline, CDR1 is GTSNPN, CDR2 SVGIG (reference sequence). CDR3 DNA sequence: TGTGCCTGTACCGGGACTAGCGGGATCTCCTACAATGAGCAGTTCTTC. Amino acid sequence: CACTGTSGISYNEQFF.

This sequence joins TRBV11-2 and TRBJ2-1, with 9 bases lining up with TRBD2. V shed 8 bases and J 4 bases; nucleotides not matched to a gene: 6. Germline CDR1 and CDR2: SGHAT and FQNNGV. The CDR3 spans 14 residues. The CDR3 is CASGSSGSYNEQFF. Here the CDR3 DNA reads TGTGCCAGCGGTAGTAGCGGGAGTTACAATGAGCAGTTCTTC.

The V call is TRBV5-5, the J call TRBJ1-4, with D uncertain. This CDR3 is 18 amino acids long. The germline V gene has CDR1 SGHKS and CDR2 YYEKEE (reference sequence). Trimming shortened V by 1 base and J by 2 bases, and 18 bases separated the two germline ends. CDR3 amino acids: CASSLRLILGETNEKLFF. CDR3 bases: TGTGCCAGCAGCTTGCGGTTGATACTCGGGGAGACTAATGAAAAACTGTTTTTT.

The chain joins TRBV15 to TRBJ2-1; 8 bases line up with TRBD2. Germline V gene lookup returns CDR1 LNHNV and CDR2 YYDKDF (reference sequence). Trimming removed 5 bases from V and 0 bases from J; junction bases left unmatched: 3. The CDR3 consists of 15 residues. The CDR3 loop reads CATSSGTSSYNEQFF. The CDR3 coding sequence is TGTGCCACCAGCTCCGGGACTAGCTCCTACAATGAGCAGTTCTTC.

This CDR3 reads CSASPEGLAGVGYEQYF. CDR3 nucleotide sequence: TGCAGTGCTAGTCCGGAGGGGCTAGCGGGAGTTGGCTACGAGCAGTACTTC. This chain joins TRBV20-1 and TRBJ2-7; 10 bases are a match to TRBD2. The CDR3 runs 17 residues. Unmatched junction bases numbered 14, after V lost 3 bases and J lost 3 bases. Germline V gene sequence: CDR1 DFQATT, CDR2 SNEGSKA (reference sequence).

Only one count was recorded for this clone. The chain is built from TRBV29-1 and TRBJ1-3; D uncertain. CDR1 SQVTM and CDR2 ANQGSEA come from the germline V gene. The CDR3 is 13 residues long. Trimming cost V 6 bases and J 0 bases, with 9 bases left between them. The CDR3 loop is CSVAVSSGNTIYF. In DNA, the CDR3 is TGCAGCGTGGCGGTAAGCTCTGGAAACACCATATATTTT.

The V and J genes are TRBV5-6 and TRBJ2-7; no definite D call. CDR3 length: 13 amino acids. The V gene lost 2 bases and the J gene lost 1 base, with 7 bases spanning the gap. Germline values: CDR1 SGHDT, CDR2 YYEEEE. CDR3 residues: CASSLWGSYEQYF. The DNA for the CDR3 is TGTGCCAGCAGCTTATGGGGTTCCTACGAGCAGTACTTC.

The chain uses TRBV4-2 and TRBJ1-1, with a possible D match to TRBD1 (5 bases). The V gene's germline CDR1 is LGHNA and CDR2 YNFKEQ. The CDR3 totals 15 residues. The V end was cut by 1 base, the J end by 5 bases, with 14 bases between. CDR3 protein: CASSQVVRGATEAFF. The CDR3, as DNA: TGTGCCAGCAGCCAAGTTGTGAGGGGTGCAACTGAAGCTTTCTTT.

This clone has a single count. V usage is TRBV5-4 and J usage is TRBJ2-7; D tentatively reads TRBD1 or TRBD2 (5 bases each). Deletions cut 0 bases from V and 3 bases from J, with 13 bases between. The CDR3 sequence is 15 residues long. Germline V gives CDR1 SGHNT, CDR2 YYREEE (reference sequence). The CDR3 nucleotides are TGTGCCAGCAGCTTGGAGGGACGGATTCTCTACGAGCAGTACTTC. Its translation: CASSLEGRILYEQYF.

The V and J genes are TRBV7-8 and TRBJ2-7; 10 bases agree with TRBD1. V shed 0 bases, J shed 7 bases, and the junction held 6 bases outside the gene matches. Germline-derived CDR1 and CDR2 are SGHVS and FQNEAQ. The CDR3 has 15 amino acids. In nucleotides, the CDR3 is TGTGCCAGCAGCTTAGCCGGGACAGGGGAGGGGGAGCAGTACTTC. Amino acids: CASSLAGTGEGEQYF. The variable domain in full, completed from reference TRBV7-8 and TRBJ2-7, reads GAGVSQSPRYKVAKRGQDVALRCDPISGHVSLFWYQQALGQGPEFLTYFQNEAQLDKSGLPSDRFFAERPEGSVSTLKIQRTQQEDSAVYLCASSLAGTGEGEQYFGPGTRLTVT.

The rearrangement uses TRBV7-8 and TRBJ2-3, with D tentatively TRBD2 (6 bases). V lost 3 bases, J lost 2 bases, and 9 bases lay in between. The CDR3 has 14 residues. Germline CDR1 SGHVS, CDR2 FQNEAQ. CDR3 nucleotide sequence: TGTGCCAGCAGCTTGGGGACTGACACAGATACGCAGTATTTT. Protein sequence: CASSLGTDTDTQYF.

The chain is built from TRBV3-1 (or the pseudogene TRBV3-2) and TRBJ2-2; no clear D gene. Trimming stripped 4 bases from V and 5 bases from J, with 14 bases between. CDR1 and CDR2 (germline): LGHDT, YNNKEL (reference sequence). This CDR3 contains 15 residues. The DNA of the CDR3 is TGTGCCAGCAGCCGTGAAAAGACCGTTACCGGGGAGCTGTTTTTT. It codes for CASSREKTVTGELFF.

The rearrangement uses TRBV28 and TRBJ2-6, with 11 bases that match TRBD1. The CDR3 is 17 amino acids. Trimming at V came to 6 bases and at J to 4 bases, leaving 8 bases not matched to a gene. Germline V gene lookup returns CDR1 MDHEN and CDR2 SYDVKM. CDR3 sequence reads: CASRGQGVPWGANVLTF. The CDR3 DNA is TGTGCCAGCAGGGGACAGGGGGTTCCGTGGGGGGCCAACGTCCTGACTTTC.

The chain uses TRBV2 and TRBJ1-5; D not resolved. This CDR3 comprises 14 residues. The V end was cut by 4 bases, the J end by 0 bases, with 7 bases between. In germline, CDR1 is SNHLY, CDR2 FYNNEI. The CDR3 DNA reads TGTGCCAGCAGTGGGGGAAATAGCAATCAGCCCCAGCATTTT. Translation: CASSGGNSNQPQHF.